A single sample is the source of the 17 T cell receptor beta chains below, sequenced in a study of cytomegalovirus exposure and HLA in healthy donors. The study ran its PCR with 60 Vbeta and 13 Jbeta primers. Here immunoSEQ multiplex PCR was the method, and the copy in TCRdb shows in-frame clones only, minus some. The sample comprises some 120,000 clones, 77% of which are singletons, and roughly 5.2% rests with the top ten. The sequenced sample consisted of PBMCs. The receptors originated from a young man in good health and CMV-seropositive.

The chain links TRBV4-2 to TRBJ1-6, with 10 nucleotides matching TRBD1. Germline loops: CDR1 LGHNA, CDR2 YNFKEQ. J lost 5 bases, V lost 3 bases, and 4 bases had no gene match. This CDR3 region has 16 residues. The CDR3 sequence: CASSHRDRGHNSPLHF. The DNA for the CDR3 is TGTGCCAGCAGCCACCGGGACAGGGGCCATAATTCACCCCTCCACTTT.

The chain uses TRBV9 and TRBJ2-2; 7 bases align to TRBD1. This CDR3 has 15 amino acids. Trimming removed 3 bases from V and 0 bases from J; junction bases left unmatched: 2. Germline CDR1 and CDR2: SGDLS and YYNGEE. CDR3 DNA: TGTGCCAGCAGCGAGCAGGGGGCGAACACCGGGGAGCTGTTTTTT. The encoded protein is CASSEQGANTGELFF.

The CDR3 region has the DNA TGTGCCAGCACCAACACGGGGGGGCCCTACGAGCAGTACTTC. The encoded protein is CASTNTGGPYEQYF. The V call is TRBV28, the J call TRBJ2-7; TRBD2 aligns across 8 bases. CDR3 length: 14 amino acids. V lost 7 bases and J lost 2; bases outside the gene matches: 7. CDR1 MDHEN and CDR2 SYDVKM come from the germline V gene.

The chain uses TRBV28 and TRBJ1-6; D call uncertain. Germline assignment: CDR1 MDHEN and CDR2 SYDVKM. The germline V and J ends were trimmed by 6 bases and 13 bases, with 19 bases remaining between them. The CDR3 is 14 residues long. As DNA, the CDR3 is TGTGCCAGCAGCCTGGAGCAATCACTTTACCCCCTCCACTTT. This gives the protein CASSLEQSLYPLHF.

The J gene is TRBJ1-1, the V gene TRBV18; 11 positions match TRBD1. The CDR3 runs 14 residues. After removal of 5 bases from V and 3 bases from J, the junction contained 2 bases not matched to a gene. The germline gives CDR1 KGHSH, CDR2 LQKENI. The CDR3: CASSRDRGDTEAFF. DNA of the CDR3: TGTGCCAGCTCAAGGGACAGGGGGGACACTGAAGCTTTCTTT.

V usage is TRBV19 and J usage is TRBJ1-5, with D perhaps TRBD1 (5 bases). Trimming pared 3 bases from V and 6 bases from J, leaving 18 bases between. Germline CDR1 and CDR2: LNHDA and SQIVND (reference sequence). The CDR3 length is 16 residues. The CDR3 reads CASSINGGRVIQPQHF. The CDR3 DNA reads TGTGCCAGTAGTATCAATGGCGGCAGGGTGATTCAGCCCCAGCATTTT.

The genes are TRBV5-6 and TRBJ1-2; weak D call: TRBD1 (6 bases). The CDR3 loop spans 15 amino acids. CDR1 and CDR2 (germline): SGHDT, YYEEEE. V was pared by 1 base and J by 7 bases, with 17 bases between. This CDR3 is CASSLPGQEAIGYTF. The CDR3 DNA reads as TGTGCCAGCAGCTTGCCGGGACAAGAAGCCATTGGCTACACCTTC.

The chain combines TRBV14 with TRBJ1-4; 9 nucleotides align to TRBD1. This CDR3 is built from 16 residues. Germline lookup yields CDR1 SGHDN and CDR2 FVKESK. V lost 4 bases, J lost 8 bases, and 11 bases stayed unmatched. For the CDR3, the DNA is TGTGCCAGCAGCCCCCTGGGGACAGGGCTGGGGGAAAAACTGTTTTTT. Its protein product is CASSPLGTGLGEKLFF.

The rearrangement links TRBV4-1 to TRBJ2-5; 7 bases align to TRBD2. The V gene's germline CDR1 is MGHRA and CDR2 YSYEKL. The ends lost 5 bases at V and 1 base at J; junction bases unmatched: 4. The CDR3 loop spans 14 amino acids. CDR3 in amino acids: CASSGTTFQETQYF. The CDR3 DNA follows: TGCGCCAGCAGCGGGACTACCTTCCAAGAGACCCAGTACTTC.

The V call is TRBV30, the J call TRBJ2-2; 11 bases fit TRBD1. This CDR3 is 15 amino acids long. The V gene end was trimmed by 5 bases and the J gene end by 6 bases; junction bases not matched to a gene: 8. CDR1 and CDR2 (germline): GTSNPN, SVGIG (reference sequence). The CDR3, as DNA: TGTGCCTGGTTGCGGGGACAGGGGGACGCCGGGGAGCTGTTTTTT. It encodes CAWLRGQGDAGELFF.

The gene calls are TRBV5-4 and TRBJ2-5; maybe TRBD2 (6 bases). The CDR3 sequence is 13 residues long. CDR1 SGHNT and CDR2 YYREEE come from the germline V gene (reference sequence). V was trimmed by 2 bases and J by 3 bases, leaving 8 bases between them. The CDR3 region is CASSFPGEETQYF. The DNA of the CDR3 is TGTGCCAGCAGCTTTCCGGGGGAAGAGACCCAGTACTTC.

The chain joins TRBV5-1 to TRBJ2-7, with 8 bases lining up with TRBD2. This CDR3 is 14 amino acids long. J lost 0 bases, V lost 5 bases, and 4 bases had no gene match. Germline V gives CDR1 SGHRS, CDR2 YFSETQ. The CDR3 bases are TGCGCCAGCAGGACGGGGGGGGACTCCTACGAGCAGTACTTC. It yields the protein CASRTGGDSYEQYF.

The chain joins TRBV15 to TRBJ1-2; a weak D match, TRBD1 (6 bases). V was cut by 0 bases and J by 1 base, with 12 bases left in between. This CDR3 spans 16 amino acids. The germline gives CDR1 LNHNV, CDR2 YYDKDF (reference sequence). The CDR3 DNA sequence: TGTGCCACCAGCAGAGATCTCGGGGGGCTTAACTATGGCTACACCTTC. It encodes CATSRDLGGLNYGYTF.

V usage is TRBV5-4 and J usage is TRBJ2-1; 7 bases match TRBD1. This CDR3 spans 15 amino acids. Trimming cost V 4 bases and J 4 bases; bases outside gene matches: 8. Germline CDR1 SGHNT, CDR2 YYREEE (reference sequence). The CDR3: CASSPRDSGYNEQFF. As DNA, the CDR3 is TGTGCCAGCAGCCCCCGGGACAGTGGGTACAATGAGCAGTTCTTC.

The chain uses TRBV6-1 and TRBJ1-3, with D hard to call. The CDR3 extends over 14 amino acids. The germline CDR1 and CDR2 sequences are MNHNS and SASEGT. The V gene lost 0 bases and the J gene lost 7 bases, with 10 bases spanning the gap. CDR3 coding DNA: TGTGCCAGCAGTGAAGCGGCGGCGAGCAACACCATATATTTT. Its translation: CASSEAAASNTIYF.

The chain uses TRBV11-3 and TRBJ2-7; 8 bases line up with TRBD1. The germline V gene encodes CDR1 SGHNT and CDR2 YENEEA. J was trimmed by 6 bases and V by 5 bases; bases with no gene match: 6. The CDR3 covers 13 residues. The CDR3 reads CASSPRTGREQYF. CDR3 DNA: TGTGCCAGCAGCCCACGGACAGGGCGCGAGCAGTACTTC. Using reference TRBV11-3 and TRBJ2-7 for the parts outside the CDR3, the full variable domain is EAGVVQSPRYKIIEKKQPVAFWCNPISGHNTLYWYLQNLGQGPELLIRYENEEAVDDSQLPKDRFSAERLKGVDSTLKIQPAELGDSAVYLCASSPRTGREQYFGPGTRLTVT.

The rearrangement joins TRBV30 to TRBJ1-4; D unresolved. There are 16 residues in the CDR3. V gave up 4 bases and J gave up 9 bases, with 24 bases separating them. In germline, CDR1 is GTSNPN, CDR2 SVGIG (reference sequence). CDR3 sequence (DNA): TGTGCCTGGACCCCTCCCCCGCAGGCCCAAAAACAAAAACTGTTTTTT. Translating gives CAWTPPPQAQKQKLFF. The variable domain in full, completed from reference TRBV30 and TRBJ1-4, reads SQTIHQWPATLVQPVGSPLSLECTVEGTSNPNLYWYRQAAGRGLQLLFYSVGIGQISSEVPQNLSASRPQDRQFILSSKKLLLSDSGFYLCAWTPPPQAQKQKLFFGSGTQLSVL.